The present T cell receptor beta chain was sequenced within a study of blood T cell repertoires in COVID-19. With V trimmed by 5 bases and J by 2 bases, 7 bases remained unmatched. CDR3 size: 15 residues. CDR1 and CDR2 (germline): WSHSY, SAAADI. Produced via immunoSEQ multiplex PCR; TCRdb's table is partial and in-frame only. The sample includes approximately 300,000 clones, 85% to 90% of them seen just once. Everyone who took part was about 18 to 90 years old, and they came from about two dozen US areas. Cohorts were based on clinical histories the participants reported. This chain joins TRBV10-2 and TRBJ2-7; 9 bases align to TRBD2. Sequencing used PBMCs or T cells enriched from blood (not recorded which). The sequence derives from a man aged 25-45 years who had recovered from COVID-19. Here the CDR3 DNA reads TGCGCCAGCAGTACGACTAGCGGCGGCCCCTACGAGCAGTACTTC. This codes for CASSTTSGGPYEQYF.